The 31 T cell receptor beta chains listed next were all sequenced from one sample in a study of a mutant IDH1 vaccine in newly diagnosed glioma. The assay was immunoSEQ multiplex PCR, and TCRdb's table has in-frame clones only and misses some. This table holds about 55,000 clones, 80% found once. Time point meaning: week 23, last vaccination. Alongside topical imiquimod, each dose of vaccine comprised 300 ug of mutant IDH1 20-mer peptide. Antigens of these TCRs are unknown. The specimen comprised PBMCs, sampled from a glioma patient whose treatment included an IDH1 peptide vaccine. These TCRs come from a man aged 35 to 55 with glioma.

The V and J genes are TRBV9 and TRBJ2-1, with 8 bases aligning to TRBD2. Germline V gives CDR1 SGDLS, CDR2 YYNGEE. This CDR3 has 16 residues. The V and J ends lost 4 bases and 6 bases, in that order; junction bases with no gene match: 12. The CDR3 DNA follows: TGTGCCAGCAGCCCCCATGGCGGGGGGTTATTCAATGAGCAGTTCTTC. This gives the protein CASSPHGGGLFNEQFF.

The rearrangement uses TRBV6-5 and TRBJ1-1; no clear D gene. The CDR3 spans 14 residues. Trimming took 2 bases from V and 1 from J, leaving 8 bases between them. CDR1 is MNHEY, CDR2 SVGAGI, per germline. This CDR3 is CASSYSPANTEAFF. For the CDR3, the DNA is TGTGCCAGCAGTTACAGTCCCGCGAACACTGAAGCTTTCTTT.

This clone was observed a handful of times. The V and J genes are TRBV19 and TRBJ1-4; D is undetermined. The CDR3 has 16 residues. Trimming took 5 bases from V and 5 from J, leaving 18 bases between them. Looked up from germline, CDR1 is LNHDA and CDR2 is SQIVND (reference sequence). The CDR3: CASSPRRLSANEKLFF. In nucleotides, the CDR3 is TGTGCCAGTAGTCCTAGAAGACTGAGTGCAAATGAAAAACTGTTTTTT.

The chain recombines TRBV6-1 with TRBJ2-7; 10 bases line up with TRBD2. In germline, CDR1 is MNHNS, CDR2 SASEGT. V lost 4 bases, J lost 3 bases, and 3 bases stayed unmatched. CDR3 length equals 14 residues. DNA for the CDR3: TGTGCCAGCAGTGCGGCTAGCGGGGGCTACGAGCAGTACTTC. Amino acids: CASSAASGGYEQYF.

The CDR3 region is CASSLVVGQGSDEQYF. The CDR3 coding sequence is TGCGCCAGCAGCTTGGTTGTGGGACAGGGTTCCGACGAGCAGTACTTC. The V gene is TRBV5-1, the J gene TRBJ2-7; 9 bases align to TRBD1. The CDR3 consists of 16 residues. The ends lost 0 bases at V and 5 bases at J; junction bases unmatched: 9. Germline CDR1 SGHRS, CDR2 YFSETQ.

This clone was detected a few times. The chain employs TRBV27 and TRBJ2-7; 8 bases agree with TRBD1. The CDR3 is 13 amino acids. V lost 6 bases, J lost 7 bases, and 8 bases stayed unmatched. The V gene's germline CDR1 is MNHEY and CDR2 SMNVEV (reference sequence). Written as DNA, the CDR3 is TGTGCCAGCAGGACAGGGGTAGGGGGGGAGCAGTACTTC. It is translated as CASRTGVGGEQYF.

V usage is TRBV4-1 and J usage is TRBJ1-5, with D hard to call. Germline V gives CDR1 MGHRA, CDR2 YSYEKL. Trimming took off 5 bases at V and 6 bases at J, with 11 bases between the two ends. The CDR3 totals 13 residues. CDR3 amino acids: CASSDRGGQPQHF. CDR3 in DNA: TGCGCCAGCAGCGACCGGGGAGGTCAGCCCCAGCATTTT.

The rearrangement links TRBV5-1 to TRBJ1-1; TRBD1 is a possible D gene (5 bases). From germline, CDR1 is SGHRS and CDR2 YFSETQ. V gave up 2 bases and J gave up 1 base, with 9 bases separating them. This CDR3 spans 14 amino acids. The CDR3 sequence: CASSFREGNTEAFF. CDR3 nucleotides: TGCGCCAGCAGCTTCAGGGAGGGGAACACTGAAGCTTTCTTT.

The V call is TRBV2, the J call TRBJ1-5; the match to TRBD1 covers 8 bases. In germline, CDR1 is SNHLY, CDR2 FYNNEI. This CDR3 has 18 residues. The junction had 10 bases not matched to a gene; V was cut back by 3 bases and J by 0 bases. The chain's CDR3 is CASSEGTGHTGSNQPQHF. CDR3 nucleotides: TGTGCCAGCAGTGAGGGGACAGGTCACACGGGTAGCAATCAGCCCCAGCATTTT. Combining the CDR3 with reference TRBV2 and TRBJ1-5 gives the whole variable domain EPEVTQTPSHQVTQMGQEVILRCVPISNHLYFYWYRQILGQKVEFLVSFYNNEISEKSEIFDDQFSVERPDGSNFTLKIRSTKLEDSAMYFCASSEGTGHTGSNQPQHFGDGTRLSIL.

The chain has TRBV29-1 and TRBJ1-6; D is unresolved. The length of the CDR3 is 13 residues. Germline values: CDR1 SQVTM, CDR2 ANQGSEA. The V gene lost 4 bases and the J gene lost 13 bases, with 17 bases spanning the gap. CDR3 coding DNA: TGCAGCGTTGCTGAGGATCCGAGGGCGCCCCTCCACTTT. This encodes CSVAEDPRAPLHF.

This chain connects TRBV5-1 to TRBJ2-2, with 11 bases matching TRBD2. CDR3 length: 15 residues. From germline, CDR1 is SGHRS and CDR2 YFSETQ. Trimming at V came to 0 bases and at J to 5 bases, leaving 0 bases not matched to a gene. The CDR3 DNA reads as TGCGCCAGCAGCTTGGGGACTAGCGGGACCGGGGAGCTGTTTTTT. Its translation is CASSLGTSGTGELFF.

This sequence joins TRBV2 and TRBJ1-6; D is perhaps TRBD1 (6 bases). Germline CDR1 reads SNHLY; CDR2 reads FYNNEI. Trimming took 2 bases from V and 7 from J, leaving 9 bases between them. The CDR3 runs to 14 residues. The CDR3 protein is CASSENRDNSPLHF. CDR3 nucleotides: TGTGCCAGCAGTGAAAACAGGGACAATTCACCCCTCCACTTT.

The chain links TRBV18 to TRBJ2-1; D perhaps matches TRBD2 (5 bases). The CDR3 length is 15 residues. V shed 5 bases and J shed 8 bases, with 19 bases lying between them. Germline loops: CDR1 KGHSH, CDR2 LQKENI. This chain's CDR3 is CASSSTHGQRDEQFF. CDR3 bases: TGTGCCAGCTCATCTACCCACGGTCAGAGGGATGAGCAGTTCTTC.

V usage is TRBV10-1 and J usage is TRBJ2-7; 12 nucleotides align to TRBD1. The ends lost 8 bases at V and 6 bases at J; junction bases unmatched: 8. Germline lookup yields CDR1 WNHNN and CDR2 SYGVQD (reference sequence). This CDR3 is 14 amino acids long. In nucleotides, the CDR3 is TGCGCCAGCTCGCCGGGACAGGGGGCCGGCGAGCAGTACTTC. Its protein product is CASSPGQGAGEQYF.

J is TRBJ2-7 and V is TRBV2; 14 bases match TRBD2. The germline V gene encodes CDR1 SNHLY and CDR2 FYNNEI. CDR3 length: 17 residues. Trimming took 10 bases from V and 6 from J; bases not matched to a gene: 17. CDR3 sequence reads: CANPGLAGVGASGEQYF. The DNA for the CDR3 is TGTGCCAATCCGGGACTAGCGGGGGTCGGGGCCTCGGGCGAGCAGTACTTC.

The CDR3 loop reads CATARTVPTNTEAFF. The CDR3 nucleotides are TGTGCCACCGCACGGACTGTCCCTACGAACACTGAAGCTTTCTTT. The chain carries TRBV27 and TRBJ1-1; D not certain. The CDR3 extends over 15 amino acids. Trimming pared 10 bases from V and 1 base from J, leaving 19 bases between. CDR1 and CDR2 (germline): MNHEY, SMNVEV (reference sequence).

The chain recombines TRBV7-9 with TRBJ1-2; perhaps TRBD1 as D (6 bases). CDR3 size: 15 residues. Germline V CDR1 and CDR2: SEHNR, FQNEAQ (reference sequence). V was clipped by 4 bases and J by 6 bases, with 18 bases between them. Here the CDR3 reads CASSSEGGYENGYTF. CDR3 bases: TGTGCCAGCAGCTCGGAGGGGGGGTACGAGAATGGCTACACCTTC.

This rearrangement joins TRBV7-2 to TRBJ1-2; D remains ambiguous. The CDR3 runs 15 residues. With 1 base removed from V and 2 bases from J, the gap between germline ends came to 11 bases. Germline loops: CDR1 SGHTA, CDR2 FQGNSA. CDR3 in amino acids: CASSLVMGLNYGYTF. CDR3 nucleotide sequence: TGTGCCAGCAGCTTAGTGATGGGCTTGAACTATGGCTACACCTTC.

J is TRBJ1-2 and V is TRBV5-6; D is unresolved. CDR1 is SGHDT and CDR2 is YYEEEE in the germline V gene. With 5 bases removed from V and 7 bases from J, the gap between germline ends came to 21 bases. The CDR3 is made up of 15 amino acids. The CDR3 spells CASRPRSDARLGYTF. The DNA of the CDR3 is TGTGCCAGCAGGCCTCGATCGGACGCCAGGCTTGGCTACACCTTC.

V is TRBV30 and J is TRBJ2-6; D may be TRBD2 (6 bases). CDR1 is GTSNPN, CDR2 SVGIG, per germline (reference sequence). V was shortened by 4 bases and J by 3 bases, with 10 bases between the two germline ends. The CDR3 covers 14 residues. Here the CDR3 DNA reads TGTGCCTGGAATCCGGGGGATGGGGCCAACGTCCTGACTTTC. This gives the protein CAWNPGDGANVLTF.

The chain links TRBV7-6 to TRBJ1-2; D possibly corresponds to TRBD1 (5 bases). The CDR3 covers 16 residues. Germline values: CDR1 SGHVS, CDR2 FNYEAQ. The ends were cut back, 5 bases at V and 6 bases at J, with 22 bases in the middle. DNA of the CDR3: TGTGCCAGCAGCCTAACCCCGATCCCGAGGGGAGATGGCTACACCTTC. Translated, it gives CASSLTPIPRGDGYTF.

The rearrangement uses TRBV30 and TRBJ2-7; D tentatively fits TRBD1 or TRBD2 (5 bases each). This CDR3 has 14 amino acids. Germline V lookup: CDR1 GTSNPN, CDR2 SVGIG (reference sequence). The ends were cut back, 4 bases at V and 3 bases at J, with 16 bases in the middle. CDR3 region: CAWTPRDGFYEQYF. The CDR3 nucleotides read TGTGCCTGGACCCCCCGGGACGGATTCTACGAGCAGTACTTC. Variable domain in full (rest from reference TRBV30 and TRBJ2-7): SQTIHQWPATLVQPVGSPLSLECTVEGTSNPNLYWYRQAAGRGLQLLFYSVGIGQISSEVPQNLSASRPQDRQFILSSKKLLLSDSGFYLCAWTPRDGFYEQYFGPGTRLTVT.

This chain links TRBV10-3 with TRBJ1-1; unclear D gene. CDR3 size: 14 residues. The germline V gene has CDR1 ENHRY and CDR2 SYGVKD. V was pared by 11 bases and J by 5 bases, with 21 bases between. CDR3 nucleotide sequence: TGTGCCGCCTCGCGGAGTACGATCGATACTGAAGCTTTCTTT. This translates into CAASRSTIDTEAFF.

This clone has just a few counts. The V call is TRBV18, the J call TRBJ1-3, with D unresolved. The germline gives CDR1 KGHSH, CDR2 LQKENI. The CDR3 contains 17 residues. V lost 1 base to trimming and J lost 0 bases, with 13 bases between them. The CDR3 loop reads CASSPQQSINSGNTIYF. CDR3 bases: TGTGCCAGCTCACCACAACAGTCCATAAACTCTGGAAACACCATATATTTT. The complete variable domain, with remaining parts taken from reference TRBV18 and TRBJ1-3, reads NAGVMQNPRHLVRRRGQEARLRCSPMKGHSHVYWYRQLPEEGLKFMVYLQKENIIDESGMPKERFSAEFPKEGPSILRIQQVVRGDSAAYFCASSPQQSINSGNTIYFGEGSWLTVV.

The V call is TRBV5-4, the J call TRBJ2-1; perhaps TRBD2 as D (6 bases). V was pared by 3 bases and J by 1 base, with 11 bases between. This CDR3 spans 15 amino acids. Germline CDR1 reads SGHNT; CDR2 reads YYREEE (reference sequence). CDR3 nucleotides: TGTGCCAGCAGCTCCTATCGGGGGTCCTACAATGAGCAGTTCTTC. It codes for CASSSYRGSYNEQFF.

The chain carries TRBV6-1 and TRBJ2-5; no clear D. The CDR3 extends over 13 amino acids. V was trimmed by 4 bases and J by 0 bases, leaving 6 bases between them. Germline CDR1 is MNHNS and CDR2 is SASEGT. For the CDR3, the DNA is TGTGCCAGCAGTGCCCGGTACCAAGAGACCCAGTACTTC. Its translation: CASSARYQETQYF.

J is TRBJ1-6 and V is TRBV6-6; no reliable D call. This CDR3 is built from 14 residues. Between the trimmed V and J ends, which lost 7 bases and 7 bases, there was a span of 14 bases. Germline values: CDR1 MNHNY, CDR2 SVGAGI (reference sequence). This CDR3 reads CASTAAVENSPLHF. The CDR3 DNA reads as TGTGCCAGCACCGCTGCTGTGGAAAATTCACCCCTCCACTTT.

The rearrangement uses TRBV7-2 and TRBJ2-2; 10 bases are a match to TRBD1. CDR3 length: 16 residues. Per the germline V gene, CDR1 is SGHTA and CDR2 is FQGNSA. The ends lost 3 bases at V and 6 bases at J; junction bases unmatched: 7. CDR3: CASSFGQGGGAGELFF. CDR3 bases: TGTGCCAGCAGCTTCGGACAGGGGGGTGGGGCCGGGGAGCTGTTTTTT.

V is TRBV18 and J is TRBJ1-1; D is possibly TRBD1 (6 bases). Trimming stripped 3 bases from V and 1 base from J, with 18 bases between. CDR3 length: 17 amino acids. In germline, CDR1 is KGHSH, CDR2 LQKENI. The CDR3 DNA is TGTGCCAGCTCACCCCGATTTGGGGGCTCTACGAACACTGAAGCTTTCTTT. This sequence encodes CASSPRFGGSTNTEAFF. Based on the CDR3 plus reference TRBV18 and TRBJ1-1, the full variable domain is NAGVMQNPRHLVRRRGQEARLRCSPMKGHSHVYWYRQLPEEGLKFMVYLQKENIIDESGMPKERFSAEFPKEGPSILRIQQVVRGDSAAYFCASSPRFGGSTNTEAFFGQGTRLTVV.

This sequence joins TRBV15 and TRBJ1-1; no clear D gene. V was clipped by 5 bases and J by 0 bases, with 10 bases between them. This CDR3 is 14 amino acids long. Per the germline V gene, CDR1 is LNHNV and CDR2 is YYDKDF (reference sequence). The CDR3 region is CATSEGVLNTEAFF. The DNA of the CDR3 is TGTGCCACCAGCGAGGGTGTATTGAACACTGAAGCTTTCTTT. The variable domain in full, completed from reference TRBV15 and TRBJ1-1, reads DAMVIQNPRYQVTQFGKPVTLSCSQTLNHNVMYWYQQKSSQAPKLLFHYYDKDFNNEADTPDNFQSRRPNTSFCFLDIRSPGLGDTAMYLCATSEGVLNTEAFFGQGTRLTVV.

The chain employs TRBV27 and TRBJ1-2; TRBD1 might be the D (5 bases). The CDR3 has 15 residues. Looked up from germline, CDR1 is MNHEY and CDR2 is SMNVEV (reference sequence). Trimming stripped 5 bases from V and 0 bases from J, with 13 bases between. In DNA, the CDR3 is TGTGCCAGCAGTCCCTACAGGAGTGCTAACTATGGCTACACCTTC. Translation: CASSPYRSANYGYTF.